A single TCR beta chain is shown here with its context. No antigen is known for it. These data are taken from a study of T cell responses to AZD1222 COVID-19 vaccine. Data came from immunoSEQ multiplex PCR; TCRdb stores just in-frame clones and leaves some out. In the table there are about 94,000 clones, over 75% of which are singletons. Study-level points and caveats: Repertoires were sampled only after the peak T cell response.

This TCR came from an adult in good health. Sequencing used peripheral blood, obtained on day 0 of AZD1222 vaccination.

This CDR3 is CASRETTGGMNTEAFF. The CDR3 DNA reads as TGTGCCAGCAGGGAGACGACAGGGGGGATGAACACTGAAGCTTTCTTT. The rearrangement joins TRBV27 to TRBJ1-1; TRBD1 aligns across 9 bases. Germline V gives CDR1 MNHEY, CDR2 SMNVEV (reference sequence). The V and J ends lost 6 bases and 0 bases, in that order; junction bases with no gene match: 8. The CDR3 sequence is 16 residues long.